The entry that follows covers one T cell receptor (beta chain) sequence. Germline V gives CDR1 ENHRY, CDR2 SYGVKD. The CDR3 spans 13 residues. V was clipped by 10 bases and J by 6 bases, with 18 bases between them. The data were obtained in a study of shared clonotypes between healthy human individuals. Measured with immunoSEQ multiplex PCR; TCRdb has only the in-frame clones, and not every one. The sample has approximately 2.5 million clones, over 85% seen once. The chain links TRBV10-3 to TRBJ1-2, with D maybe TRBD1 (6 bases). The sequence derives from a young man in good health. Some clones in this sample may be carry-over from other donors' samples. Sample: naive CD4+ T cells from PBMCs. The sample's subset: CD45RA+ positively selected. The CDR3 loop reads CATFRTGADGYTF. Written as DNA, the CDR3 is TGTGCCACCTTTCGGACGGGGGCGGATGGCTACACCTTC.